The 10 T cell receptor beta chains below all came from one sample that was sequenced in a study of identical twins. TCRdb reanalysed the 5' RACE reads using MiXCR and keeps one entry per CDR3 protein. The sample has about 720,000 distinct CDR3 sequences, 15% to 20% seen once. These records were also assigned to another study, of T cells expressing NK-cell markers.

Sequenced sample: PBMCs. The receptors originated from a woman aged 18-29 years in good health.

This rearrangement joins TRBV20-1 to TRBJ2-7; 7 bases match TRBD1. Germline V gives CDR1 DFQATT, CDR2 SNEGSKA (reference sequence). This CDR3 is built from 12 residues. Losses at the gene ends were 6 bases for V and 5 bases for J; bases not matched to a gene: 7. The CDR3 reads CSAQTGLHEQYF. CDR3 coding DNA: TGCAGTGCCCAGACAGGGCTCCACGAGCAGTACTTC.

This clonotype occurred a few times. V usage is TRBV6-1 and J usage is TRBJ1-2, with a weak D call TRBD1 (5 bases). CDR3 length: 15 amino acids. CDR1 and CDR2 (germline): MNHNS, SASEGT. V was cut by 7 bases and J by 4 bases, with 19 bases left in between. This CDR3 is CASNKRSTAGYGYTF. CDR3 nucleotides: TGTGCCAGCAACAAAAGATCGACAGCCGGCTATGGCTACACCTTC.

This chain links TRBV6-2 or TRBV6-3 with TRBJ1-1, with TRBD1 as a possible D gene (5 bases). The CDR3 is made up of 15 amino acids. V was shortened by 5 bases and J by 5 bases, with 18 bases between the two germline ends. Looked up from germline, CDR1 is MNHEY and CDR2 is SVGEGT. CDR3 residues: CASSPIDQGRTEAFF. The DNA of the CDR3 is TGTGCCAGCAGTCCCATTGACCAGGGACGGACTGAAGCTTTCTTT.

CDR3 sequence (DNA): TGTGCCAGCAGTTACCGTCGGGGAGGGCCGGAATACGAGCAGTACTTC. This encodes CASSYRRGGPEYEQYF. The chain joins TRBV6-5 to TRBJ2-7, with 7 bases matching TRBD2. The CDR3 sequence is 16 residues long. From germline, CDR1 is MNHEY and CDR2 SVGAGI. Losses at the gene ends were 2 bases for V and 4 bases for J; bases not matched to a gene: 11.

The J gene is TRBJ2-7, the V gene TRBV5-5; no reliable D call. V lost 5 bases to trimming and J lost 6 bases, with 15 bases between them. CDR1 SGHKS and CDR2 YYEKEE come from the germline V gene (reference sequence). This CDR3 is built from 13 residues. CDR3 nucleotides: TGTGCCAGCAGAAAAGGACCAGGCGTCGAGCAGTACTTC. It is translated as CASRKGPGVEQYF.

This clonotype occurred a few times. V and J are TRBV20-1 and TRBJ2-7, with a tentative D call TRBD2 (5 bases). Germline CDR1 reads DFQATT; CDR2 reads SNEGSKA (reference sequence). Trimming took off 4 bases at V and 4 bases at J, with 17 bases between the two ends. The CDR3 length is 14 residues. The CDR3 region is CSATSRGRPYEQYF. CDR3 nucleotide sequence: TGCAGTGCTACCTCCCGGGGAAGACCTTACGAGCAGTACTTC.

The chain couples TRBV5-1 to TRBJ2-2; 7 bases are shared with TRBD1. Germline V lookup: CDR1 SGHRS, CDR2 YFSETQ. Trimming cost V 4 bases and J 6 bases; bases outside gene matches: 12. This CDR3 is 16 amino acids long. In nucleotides, the CDR3 is TGCGCCAGCAGCCCAACAGGGGAGCGCGTCGCCGGGGAGCTGTTTTTT. Amino acid sequence: CASSPTGERVAGELFF.

The chain joins TRBV11-2 to TRBJ2-7; 10 bases fit TRBD1. V gave up 3 bases and J gave up 5 bases; unmatched junction bases: 16. This CDR3 spans 18 amino acids. Germline loops: CDR1 SGHAT, CDR2 FQNNGV. CDR3 nucleotide sequence: TGTGCCAGCAGCTTCTTTGGTGCAAGACAGGGGGCGAAACACGAGCAGTACTTC. Encoded protein: CASSFFGARQGAKHEQYF.

This clonotype was seen only a few times. The rearrangement links TRBV24-1 to TRBJ2-2, with 10 positions matching TRBD2. Germline V gene lookup returns CDR1 KGHDR and CDR2 SFDVKD. V shed 4 bases and J 1 base; nucleotides not matched to a gene: 8. The length of the CDR3 is 18 residues. CDR3 bases: TGTGCCACCAGTGACCCAGCCAGCGGGGGGGTGAACACCGGGGAGCTGTTTTTT. It codes for CATSDPASGGVNTGELFF.

The table lists this clonotype with a few counts. The V gene is TRBV6-6, the J gene TRBJ2-2, with D perhaps given as TRBD1 or TRBD2 (5 bases each). The CDR3 loop spans 12 amino acids. Germline V gene data show CDR1 as MNHNY and CDR2 as SVGAGI (reference sequence). The germline V and J ends were trimmed by 8 bases and 6 bases, with 10 bases remaining between them. The CDR3 DNA sequence: TGTGCCAGCGGACGGGGCCCCGGGGAGCTGTTTTTT. Translating gives CASGRGPGELFF.